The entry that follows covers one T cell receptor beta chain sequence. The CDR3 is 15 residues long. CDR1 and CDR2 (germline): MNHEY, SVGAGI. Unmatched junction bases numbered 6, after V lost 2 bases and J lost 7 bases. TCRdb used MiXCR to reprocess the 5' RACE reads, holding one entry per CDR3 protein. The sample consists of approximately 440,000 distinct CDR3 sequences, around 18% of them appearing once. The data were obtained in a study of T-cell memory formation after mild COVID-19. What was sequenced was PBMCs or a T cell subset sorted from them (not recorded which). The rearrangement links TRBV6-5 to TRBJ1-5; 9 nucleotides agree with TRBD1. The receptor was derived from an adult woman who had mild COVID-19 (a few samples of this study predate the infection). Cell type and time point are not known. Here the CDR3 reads CASSYGTGWDQPQHF. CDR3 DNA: TGTGCCAGCAGTTACGGGACAGGGTGGGACCAGCCCCAGCATTTT.